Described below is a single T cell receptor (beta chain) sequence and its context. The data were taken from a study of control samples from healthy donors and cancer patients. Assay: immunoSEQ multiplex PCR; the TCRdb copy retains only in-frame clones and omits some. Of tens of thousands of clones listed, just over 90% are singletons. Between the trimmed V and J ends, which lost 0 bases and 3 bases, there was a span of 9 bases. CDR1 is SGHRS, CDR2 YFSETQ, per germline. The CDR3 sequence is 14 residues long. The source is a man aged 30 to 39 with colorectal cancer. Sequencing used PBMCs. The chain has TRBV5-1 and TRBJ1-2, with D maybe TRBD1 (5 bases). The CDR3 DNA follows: TGCGCCAGCAGCTTGGGTCAGGGAGACTATGGCTACACCTTC. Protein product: CASSLGQGDYGYTF.